The 5 T cell receptor beta chains reported below all come from one sample, sequenced in a study of T cell changes during pregnancy in multiple sclerosis. Produced via immunoSEQ multiplex PCR; TCRdb's table is partial and in-frame only. The sample holds 66,000 or so clones, roughly 90% seen once. Here the sequenced sample was CD8+ T cells from peripheral blood mononuclear cells, taken before pregnancy. The receptors derive from a female donor with multiple sclerosis, enrolled in a pregnancy study.

V gene TRBV25-1 combines with J gene TRBJ1-2, with TRBD1 as a possible D gene (5 bases). V dropped 7 bases and J dropped 7 bases, with 13 bases sitting between them. The CDR3 covers 12 residues. CDR1 is MGHDK and CDR2 is SYGVNS in the germline V gene. The CDR3, as DNA: TGTGCCAGCATTGATGGGGCAGCTGGCTACACCTTC. This encodes CASIDGAAGYTF.

J is TRBJ2-1 and V is TRBV5-4; TRBD1 aligns across 7 bases. J was trimmed by 10 bases and V by 0 bases; bases with no gene match: 1. The CDR3 loop spans 12 amino acids. Germline CDR1 SGHNT, CDR2 YYREEE (reference sequence). The CDR3 sequence: CASSLEGAEQFF. CDR3 nucleotide sequence: TGTGCCAGCAGCTTGGAGGGGGCAGAGCAGTTCTTC.

The gene calls are TRBV5-6 and TRBJ2-1; 8 positions agree with TRBD2. The CDR3 loop spans 14 amino acids. With V trimmed by 4 bases and J by 7 bases, 7 bases remained unmatched. Germline CDR1 is SGHDT and CDR2 is YYEEEE. This CDR3 reads CASSAGTRRNEQFF. The DNA for the CDR3 is TGTGCCAGCAGCGCCGGGACTAGAAGAAATGAGCAGTTCTTC.

V usage is TRBV6-1 and J usage is TRBJ2-7, with D possibly TRBD2 on 5 matching bases. This CDR3 is built from 14 residues. Germline V gene lookup returns CDR1 MNHNS and CDR2 SASEGT. V was cut by 1 base and J by 1 base, with 8 bases left in between. The CDR3 spells CASSEVPGSYEQYF. The CDR3 DNA reads as TGTGCCAGCAGTGAAGTACCGGGGTCCTACGAGCAGTACTTC.

This clone was seen a single time. V and J are TRBV27 and TRBJ1-1; TRBD1 is a possible D gene (5 bases). There are 13 residues in the CDR3. Germline CDR1 reads MNHEY; CDR2 reads SMNVEV (reference sequence). With 5 bases removed from V and 5 bases from J, the gap between germline ends came to 12 bases. CDR3 protein: CASSGRGGTEAFF. The DNA of the CDR3 is TGTGCCAGCAGTGGAAGGGGAGGAACTGAAGCTTTCTTT.